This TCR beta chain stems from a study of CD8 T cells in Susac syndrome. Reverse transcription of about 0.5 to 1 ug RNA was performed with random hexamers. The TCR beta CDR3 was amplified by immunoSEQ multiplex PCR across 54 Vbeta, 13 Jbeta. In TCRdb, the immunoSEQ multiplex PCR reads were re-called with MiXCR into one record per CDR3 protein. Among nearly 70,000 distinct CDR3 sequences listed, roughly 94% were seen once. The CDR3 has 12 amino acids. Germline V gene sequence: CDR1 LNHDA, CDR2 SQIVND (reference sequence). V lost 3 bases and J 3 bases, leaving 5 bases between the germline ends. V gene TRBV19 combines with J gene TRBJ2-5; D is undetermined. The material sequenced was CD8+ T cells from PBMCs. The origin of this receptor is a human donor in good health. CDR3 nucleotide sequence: TGTGCCAGTAGTATCGGAGAAGAGACCCAGTACTTC. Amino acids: CASSIGEETQYF.